The clone carrying this TCR beta chain was observed a single time. PCR amplification relied on 60 Vbeta primers (plus 13 Jbeta primers). Clones were sequenced by immunoSEQ multiplex PCR, and TCRdb holds only the in-frame ones, with some missing. Among around 100,000 clones listed, less than 90% were seen once. This entry is derived from a study of cytomegalovirus exposure and HLA in healthy donors. The CDR3 runs to 13 residues. The germline CDR1 and CDR2 sequences are MNHNY and SVGAGI (reference sequence). V lost 8 bases and J lost 1, with 11 bases in between. The rearrangement joins TRBV6-6 to TRBJ1-2; possibly TRBD1 for D (6 bases). The source of this sequence is a man aged 40-49 years in good health and CMV-seronegative. Sequenced sample: PBMCs. CDR3 sequence reads: CASVTGHNYGYTF. The CDR3 DNA follows: TGTGCCAGCGTTACAGGGCATAACTATGGCTACACCTTC.